The 28 T cell receptor beta chains presented below share a single source sample, sequenced in a study of tumor-infiltrating lymphocytes in primary liver carcinoma. Priming with a constant-region primer yielded TCR beta cDNA from around 0.45 ug total RNA. ARM-PCR was slightly modified, and three nested multiplex PCR rounds with it gave rise to the TCR beta libraries. The first two PCR rounds used TRBV1-TRBV30 forward primers with a C-beta reverse primer, roughly 10 cycles each. TCRdb reanalysed the multiplex PCR reads using MiXCR and keeps one entry per CDR3 protein. The sample lists 35,000 to 50,000 distinct CDR3 sequences, roughly 73% seen once, with around 40% in the top ten. Joint extraction of RNA and DNA used roughly 19-33 mg of bulk tissue that was unsorted. Sequences were obtained from tumor-adjacent normal liver tissue. These receptors were obtained from a woman younger than 45 with primary liver carcinoma and hepatitis B virus infection.

This clonotype was detected once. The junction does not match germline at one end; this may be a read error. The V gene is TRBV5-1, the J gene TRBJ2-5, with 7 bases identical to TRBD1. Germline V gene data show CDR1 as SGHRS and CDR2 as YFSETQ. The CDR3 spans 15 residues. CDR3 region: CASSHDRVGQETHYF. CDR3 in DNA: TGCGCTAGCAGCCACGACAGGGTTGGGCAAGAGACCCATTACTTC.

With regard to this clonotype: At one end, the junction sequence differs from germline, possibly due to a read error. The chain uses TRBV7-6 and TRBJ2-7, with D possibly being TRBD1 or TRBD2 (5 bases each). The CDR3 totals 14 residues. Germline values: CDR1 SGHVS, CDR2 FNYEAQ. CDR3 bases: TGTGACAGCAGCCGGGACCGACACTCCTACGAGCAGTACTTC. This codes for CDSSRDRHSYEQYF. Full variable domain (outside the CDR3, taken from reference TRBV7-6 and TRBJ2-7): GAGVSQSPRYKVTKRGQDVALRCDPISGHVSLYWYRQALGQGPEFLTYFNYEAQQDKSGLPNDRFSAERPEGSISTLTIQRTEQRDSAMYRCDSSRDRHSYEQYFGPGTRLTVT.

The CDR3 loop reads CASSYSIIGQVGCYTF. CDR3 in DNA: TGTGCCAGCAGTTACTCCATTATAGGACAGGTCGGCTGCTACACCTTC. The rearrangement uses TRBV6-2 or TRBV6-3 and TRBJ1-2, with 7 positions matching TRBD1. Germline assignment: CDR1 MNHEY and CDR2 SVGEGT. The CDR3 contains 16 residues. Trimming took 0 bases from V and 9 from J; bases not matched to a gene: 13.

Ten or more counts support this clonotype. The V call is TRBV13, the J call TRBJ1-1; TRBD1 is a possible D gene (5 bases). The germline gives CDR1 PRHDT, CDR2 FYEKMQ (reference sequence). The CDR3 is 15 amino acids. V was clipped by 5 bases and J by 4 bases, with 17 bases between them. This chain's CDR3 is CASSLLSGGVTEAFF. The CDR3 DNA reads as TGTGCCAGCAGCCTCCTATCCGGGGGAGTCACTGAAGCTTTCTTT.

The CDR3 spells CASSLPTGTPNYGHTF. The DNA of the CDR3 is TGTGCCAGCAGCTTACCGACGGGGACACCCAACTATGGTCACACCTTC. The V gene is TRBV7-9, the J gene TRBJ1-2, with a tentative D call TRBD1 (6 bases). The germline CDR1 and CDR2 sequences are SEHNR and FQNEAQ (reference sequence). V was clipped by 2 bases and J by 12 bases, with 25 bases between them. This CDR3 region has 16 residues.

To note about this clonotype: This may be a read error: a much more frequent sequence differs by one nucleotide. This CDR3 is CASGSGVITKNIQYF. Written as DNA, the CDR3 is TGTGCCAGCGGTTCAGGGGTGATTACCAAAAACATTCAGTACTTC. The V gene is TRBV7-9, the J gene TRBJ2-4; weak D call: TRBD1 (6 bases). Looked up from germline, CDR1 is SEHNR and CDR2 is FQNEAQ (reference sequence). This CDR3 has 15 residues. Trimming cost V 8 bases and J 2 bases, with 16 bases left between them.

This clonotype was seen once. The junction and the germline gene differ at one end; a read error may be behind it. This chain links TRBV7-8 with TRBJ2-7, with D perhaps TRBD1 or TRBD2 (5 bases each). This CDR3 has 16 residues. The germline V gene encodes CDR1 SGHVS and CDR2 FQNEAQ. CDR3 sequence: CASGAPRDLALYGQYF. The CDR3 coding sequence is TGTGCCAGCGGCGCCCCCCGGGACCTCGCCCTCTACGGGCAGTACTTC. Variable domain in full (rest from reference TRBV7-8 and TRBJ2-7): GAGVSQSPRYKVAKRGQDVALRCDPISGHVSLFWYQQALGQGPEFLTYFQNEAQLDKSGLPSDRFFAERPEGSVSTLKIQRTQQEDSAVYLCASGAPRDLALYGQYFGPGTRLTVT.

As to this clonotype: The junction does not match germline at one end; this may be a read error. J is TRBJ2-7 and V is TRBV11-2; the D gene is possibly TRBD1 (5 bases). Germline CDR1 and CDR2: SGHAT and FQNNGV. The CDR3 extends over 13 amino acids. This CDR3 reads CANSSTGWHEQYF. The CDR3 DNA is TGTGCCAACAGCTCTACAGGATGGCACGAGCAGTACTTC.

This clonotype was detected a few times. A much larger clone sits a single nucleotide away, making a read error possible. The rearrangement uses TRBV7-9 and TRBJ2-1, with a weak D call TRBD1 (5 bases). Per the germline V gene, CDR1 is SEHNR and CDR2 is FQNEAQ (reference sequence). This CDR3 contains 12 residues. CDR3 bases: TGTGCCAGCGCCAGGGCCTACAATGAGCAGCTCTTC. This encodes CASARAYNEQLF.

As for this clonotype: Germline is not matched at one junction end, which may reflect a read error. J is TRBJ2-3 and V is TRBV13, with D tentatively TRBD2 (7 bases). The CDR3 is 14 amino acids. Germline CDR1 reads PRHDT; CDR2 reads FYEKMQ (reference sequence). Here the CDR3 DNA reads TGTGCCAGCGGCAACGGACTAGGGGGGGATACGCGGTATTTT. Protein product: CASGNGLGGDTRYF.

The chain employs TRBV5-5 and TRBJ1-1; no clear D gene. Looked up from germline, CDR1 is SGHKS and CDR2 is YYEKEE (reference sequence). The V gene lost 4 bases and the J gene lost 6 bases, with 16 bases spanning the gap. The CDR3 is made up of 14 amino acids. The CDR3 here is CASSLAFGGPEAFF. The CDR3 bases are TGTGCCAGCAGCCTGGCGTTCGGCGGTCCTGAAGCTTTCTTT.

In its sample, this clonotype was seen a few times. The junction does not match germline at one end; this may be a read error. This sequence joins TRBV5-6 and TRBJ2-6, with a weak D call TRBD1 (5 bases). From germline, CDR1 is SGHDT and CDR2 YYEEEE. CDR3 size: 17 residues. The CDR3 protein is CASSHDSSFSGANVLTF. Written as DNA, the CDR3 is TGTGCCAGCAGCCATGACAGCAGCTTTTCTGGGGCCAATGTCCTGACTTTC.

Regarding this clonotype: A junction boundary mismatches the germline segment, possibly from a read error. The chain is built from TRBV5-1 and TRBJ2-3; unclear D gene. Looked up from germline, CDR1 is SGHRS and CDR2 is YFSETQ. This CDR3 is 13 amino acids long. CDR3 nucleotides: TGCTCCAGCAGCTCTATTCCCACAGTTACGCAGTATTTT. This translates into CSSSSIPTVTQYF.

For this clonotype: One end of the junction fails to match germline, which may point to a read error. V and J are TRBV11-2 and TRBJ1-5; no firm D call. Germline CDR1 and CDR2: SGHAT and FQNNGV. CDR3 length: 15 residues. CDR3 bases: TGTGCCATCAGCCGGGCAGGAGATAGCAATCAGCCCCAGCATTTT. Translation: CAISRAGDSNQPQHF.

The genes are TRBV11-3 and TRBJ1-6; the D gene is possibly TRBD1 (5 bases). Per germline, CDR1 SGHNT and CDR2 YENEEA. Trimming took 9 bases from V and 8 from J, leaving 14 bases between them. This CDR3 is 13 amino acids long. CDR3 residues: CARSAKGHSPLHF. Here the CDR3 DNA reads TGTGCCAGAAGCGCCAAGGGGCATTCACCCCTCCACTTT.

Regarding this clonotype: Germline and junction disagree at one end, which may indicate a read error. The J gene is TRBJ1-1, the V gene TRBV11-3; the match to TRBD1 covers 9 bases. This CDR3 has 14 amino acids. Germline-derived CDR1 and CDR2 are SGHNT and YENEEA. The CDR3 reads CTSSLETGGSETFF. Here the CDR3 DNA reads TGTACCAGCAGCTTAGAAACAGGGGGCTCTGAAACTTTCTTT.

In regard to this clonotype: The junction departs from germline at one end; a sequencing error may be responsible. The chain couples TRBV6-2 or TRBV6-3 to TRBJ2-7; 9 nucleotides agree with TRBD1. The CDR3 runs 16 residues. Per the germline V gene, CDR1 is MNHEY and CDR2 is SVGEGT. The CDR3 protein is CASRRLAWGGQGEQYF. CDR3 in DNA: TGTGCCAGCAGACGTCTGGCCTGGGGGGGACAGGGAGAGCAATACTTC.

This clonotype showed up many times. This rearrangement joins TRBV5-1 to TRBJ2-1, with 12 bases matching TRBD2. The junction had 4 bases not matched to a gene; V was cut back by 0 bases and J by 6 bases. CDR1 is SGHRS, CDR2 YFSETQ, per germline. The CDR3 sequence is 16 residues long. The CDR3 region has the DNA TGCGCCAGCAGCTTGGCCGCTAGCGGGAGGGGCAATGAGCAGTTCTTC. It translates to CASSLAASGRGNEQFF. Complete variable domain (other parts from reference TRBV5-1 and TRBJ2-1): KAGVTQTPRYLIKTRGQQVTLSCSPISGHRSVSWYQQTPGQGLQFLFEYFSETQRNKGNFPGRFSGRQFSNSRSEMNVSTLELGDSALYLCASSLAASGRGNEQFFGPGTRLTVL.

Regarding this clonotype: One end of the junction is discordant with germline, which a read error may explain. This chain connects TRBV6-6 to TRBJ2-1; D not resolved. The germline V gene encodes CDR1 MNHNY and CDR2 SVGAGI (reference sequence). This CDR3 has 13 amino acids. The CDR3 region is CASRYVLTSEQLF. The CDR3 nucleotides read TGTGCCAGCAGATACGTACTCACCAGTGAGCAGTTATTC.

Concerning this clonotype: At one end, the junction sequence differs from germline, possibly due to a read error. The gene calls are TRBV2 and TRBJ2-3, with D possibly called TRBD1 or TRBD2 (5 bases each). Per germline, CDR1 SNHLY and CDR2 FYNNEI. The length of the CDR3 is 15 residues. This chain's CDR3 is CTSSVGTASTDTQYF. The CDR3 DNA reads as TGTACCAGCAGTGTAGGGACGGCTAGCACAGATACGCAGTATTTT.

This clonotype was seen a few times. With a much larger clone just one base away, this may be a read error. The chain links TRBV5-8 to TRBJ1-1; no reliable D call. V was clipped by 0 bases and J by 6 bases, with 12 bases between them. Germline CDR1 SGHTS, CDR2 YDEGEE. There are 14 residues in the CDR3. The chain's CDR3 is CASSLGNKRAEAFF. The DNA for the CDR3 is TGTGCCAGCAGCTTGGGCAATAAAAGGGCTGAAGCTTTCTTT.

This clonotype is labeled medium-sized. The chain employs TRBV29-1 and TRBJ2-4; either TRBD1 or TRBD2 may fit D (5 bases each). Germline V gene data show CDR1 as SQVTM and CDR2 as ANQGSEA. The V and J ends lost 0 bases and 4 bases respectively, with 7 bases between them. The CDR3 has 13 amino acids. The CDR3 reads CSVEEGVKNIQYF. CDR3 nucleotides: TGCAGCGTTGAAGAGGGGGTGAAAAACATTCAGTACTTC.

As regards this clonotype: The missing conserved phenylalanine or tryptophan at the end of this CDR3 makes a read error likely. This chain connects TRBV7-8 to TRBJ2-5, with a weak D call TRBD2 (6 bases). This CDR3 has 17 residues. Germline CDR1 reads SGHVS; CDR2 reads FQNEAQ. The V and J ends lost 0 bases and 4 bases respectively, with 18 bases between them. The CDR3 DNA is TGTGCCAGCAGCTTAGCGCGAGGACACCCTAGCGTAGAGACCCAGTACTTA. Amino acids: CASSLARGHPSVETQYL.

Details on this clonotype: The conserved phenylalanine or tryptophan normally closing the CDR3 is absent here, so this likely arose from a read error. Because the CDR3's place on the DNA is in doubt, the DNA is left out and the CDR3 is given as listed by TCRdb. J is TRBJ2-1 and V is TRBV29-1. The CDR3 comprises 13 residues, both ends counted. Germline values: CDR1 SQVTM, CDR2 ANQGSEA. This chain's CDR3 is CGLEPNLWNEQSL.

Regarding this clonotype: An end of the junction differs from the germline gene, which may be a read error. V is TRBV29-1 and J is TRBJ2-1; 9 bases match TRBD2. CDR1 and CDR2 (germline): SQVTM, ANQGSEA. The CDR3 has 15 amino acids. CDR3 in DNA: TGCAACGTTGGGCTGGCTAGCGGGGACTACAATGAGCAGTTCTTC. The encoded protein is CNVGLASGDYNEQFF.

The chain employs TRBV11-3 and TRBJ1-1; 9 bases map to TRBD1. The CDR3 loop spans 14 amino acids. After removal of 1 base from V and 14 bases from J, the junction contained 11 bases not matched to a gene. Germline V gives CDR1 SGHNT, CDR2 YENEEA. CDR3 region: CASSLVTGGTEVFF. Here the CDR3 DNA reads TGTGCCAGCAGCTTAGTAACAGGGGGCACTGAAGTCTTCTTT.

In the case of this clonotype: This CDR3 is missing its conserved last phenylalanine or tryptophan, likely due to a read error. J is TRBJ1-1 and V is TRBV6-1; D remains ambiguous. The CDR3 runs 16 residues. V lost 1 base and J lost 5, with 17 bases in between. In germline, CDR1 is MNHNS, CDR2 SASEGT. The CDR3 sequence: CASSEDVGTPGTEAFI. CDR3 coding DNA: TGTGCCAGCAGTGAAGATGTGGGAACCCCTGGGACTGAAGCTTTCATT.

The sample holds one count of this clonotype. The chain couples TRBV29-1 to TRBJ2-7, with 13 bases that match TRBD2. The V gene's germline CDR1 is SQVTM and CDR2 ANQGSEA. The CDR3 is 15 amino acids. The V and J ends lost 4 bases and 13 bases, in that order; junction bases with no gene match: 16. The CDR3 sequence is CSVGPRTSGSYEQYF. CDR3 DNA: TGCAGCGTTGGGCCCAGGACTAGCGGGAGTTACGAACAATACTTC.